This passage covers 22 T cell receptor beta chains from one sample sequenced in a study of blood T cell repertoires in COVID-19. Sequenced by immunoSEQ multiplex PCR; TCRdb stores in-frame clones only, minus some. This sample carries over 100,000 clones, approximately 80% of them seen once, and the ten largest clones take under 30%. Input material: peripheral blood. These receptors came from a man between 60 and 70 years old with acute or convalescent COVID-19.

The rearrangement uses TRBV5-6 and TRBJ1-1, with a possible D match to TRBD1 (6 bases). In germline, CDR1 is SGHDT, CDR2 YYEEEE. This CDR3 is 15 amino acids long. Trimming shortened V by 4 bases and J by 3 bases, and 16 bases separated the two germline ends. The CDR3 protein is CASSSLEDSYTEAFF. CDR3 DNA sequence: TGTGCCAGCAGCAGTCTTGAGGACAGCTACACTGAAGCTTTCTTT.

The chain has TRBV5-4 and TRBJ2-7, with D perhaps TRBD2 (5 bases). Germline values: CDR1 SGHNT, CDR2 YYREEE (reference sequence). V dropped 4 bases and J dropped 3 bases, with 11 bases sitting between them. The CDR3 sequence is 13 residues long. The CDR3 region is CASSPPGSYEQYV. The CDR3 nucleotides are TGTGCCAGCAGCCCGCCGGGGAGCTACGAGCAGTACGTC.

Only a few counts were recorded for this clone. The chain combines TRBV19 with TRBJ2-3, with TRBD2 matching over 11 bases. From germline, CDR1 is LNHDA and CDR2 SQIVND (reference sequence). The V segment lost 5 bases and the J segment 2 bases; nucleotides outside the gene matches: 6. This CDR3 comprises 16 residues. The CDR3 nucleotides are TGTGCCAGTAGTGTTAGCGGGAGGGCCTTCACAGATACGCAGTATTTT. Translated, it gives CASSVSGRAFTDTQYF.

The CDR3 is CASSPQGPENQPQHF. CDR3 bases: TGTGCCAGCAGTCCCCAGGGGCCCGAAAATCAGCCCCAGCATTTT. The chain recombines TRBV28 with TRBJ1-5; possibly TRBD1 for D (6 bases). The CDR3 covers 15 residues. Germline assignment: CDR1 MDHEN and CDR2 SYDVKM. The V end lost 5 bases, the J end lost 4 bases, and 15 bases lay between the germline ends.

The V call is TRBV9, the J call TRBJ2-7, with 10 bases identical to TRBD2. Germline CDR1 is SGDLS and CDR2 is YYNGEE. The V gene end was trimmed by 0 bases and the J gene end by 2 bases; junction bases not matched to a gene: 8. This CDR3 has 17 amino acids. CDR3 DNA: TGTGCCAGCAGCGTAGCCCCCGTGAGCGGGAGGGCCTACGAGCAGTACTTC. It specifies CASSVAPVSGRAYEQYF.

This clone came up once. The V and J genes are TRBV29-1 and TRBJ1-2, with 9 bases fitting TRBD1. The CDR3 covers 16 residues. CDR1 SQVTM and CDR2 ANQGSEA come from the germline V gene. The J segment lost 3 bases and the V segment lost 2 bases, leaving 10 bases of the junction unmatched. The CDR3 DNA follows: TGCAGCGTTGAAACAGGGGGCCTGGGGGTAGACTATGGCTACACCTTC. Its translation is CSVETGGLGVDYGYTF.

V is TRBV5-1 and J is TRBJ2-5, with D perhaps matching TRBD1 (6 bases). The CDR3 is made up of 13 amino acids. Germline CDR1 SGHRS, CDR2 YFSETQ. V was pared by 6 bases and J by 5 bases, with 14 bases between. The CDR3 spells CASKEQGGETQYF. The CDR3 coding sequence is TGCGCCAGCAAGGAACAGGGCGGGGAGACCCAGTACTTC.

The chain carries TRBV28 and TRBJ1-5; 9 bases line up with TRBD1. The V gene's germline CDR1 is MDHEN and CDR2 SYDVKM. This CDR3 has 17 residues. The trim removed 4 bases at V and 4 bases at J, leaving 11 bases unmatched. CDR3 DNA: TGTGCCAGCAGTTCCCCCCCGGGACAGGGAAGGAATCAGCCCCAGCATTTT. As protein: CASSSPPGQGRNQPQHF.

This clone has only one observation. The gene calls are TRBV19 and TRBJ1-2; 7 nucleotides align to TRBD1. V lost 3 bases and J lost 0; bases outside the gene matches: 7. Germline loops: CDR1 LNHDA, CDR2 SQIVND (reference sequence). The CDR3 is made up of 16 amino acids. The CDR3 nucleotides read TGTGCCAGTAGTATGTCAGGGACAGCCGCTAACTATGGCTACACCTTC. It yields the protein CASSMSGTAANYGYTF.

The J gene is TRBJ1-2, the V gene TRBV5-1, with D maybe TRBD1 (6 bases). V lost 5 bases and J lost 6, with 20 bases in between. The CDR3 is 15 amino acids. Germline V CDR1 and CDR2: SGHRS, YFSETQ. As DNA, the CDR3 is TGCGCCAGCAGTTTCCTAATGGGGGGGCGCAATGGCTACACCTTC. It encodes CASSFLMGGRNGYTF.

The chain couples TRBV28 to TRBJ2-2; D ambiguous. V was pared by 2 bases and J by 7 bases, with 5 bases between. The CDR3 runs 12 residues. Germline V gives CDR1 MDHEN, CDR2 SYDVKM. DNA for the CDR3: TGTGCCAGCAGTTTAGTTCTCGGGGAGCTGTTTTTT. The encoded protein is CASSLVLGELFF. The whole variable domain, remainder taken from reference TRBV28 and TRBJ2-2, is DVKVTQSSRYLVKRTGEKVFLECVQDMDHENMFWYRQDPGLGLRLIYFSYDVKMKEKGDIPEGYSVSREKKERFSLILESASTNQTSMYLCASSLVLGELFFGEGSRLTVL.

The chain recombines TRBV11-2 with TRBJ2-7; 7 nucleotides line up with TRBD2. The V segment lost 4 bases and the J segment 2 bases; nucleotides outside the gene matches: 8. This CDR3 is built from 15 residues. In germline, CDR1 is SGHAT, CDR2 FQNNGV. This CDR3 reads CASSSGPSGTYEQYF. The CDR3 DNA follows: TGTGCCAGCAGCTCGGGGCCTAGCGGCACCTACGAGCAGTACTTC.

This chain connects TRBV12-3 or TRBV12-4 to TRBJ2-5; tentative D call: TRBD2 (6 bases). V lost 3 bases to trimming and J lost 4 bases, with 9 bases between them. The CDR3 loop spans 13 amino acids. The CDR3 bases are TGTGCCAGCAGTTTTCGGGGGAGAGAGACCCAGTACTTC. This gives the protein CASSFRGRETQYF.

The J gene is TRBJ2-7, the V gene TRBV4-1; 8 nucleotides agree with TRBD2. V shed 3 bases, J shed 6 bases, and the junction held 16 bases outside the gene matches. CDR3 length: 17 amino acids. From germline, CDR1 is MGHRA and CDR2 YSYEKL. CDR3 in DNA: TGCGCCAGCAGCCAGGAAGCCTTTGGGACTAGAAGGGGCGAGCAGTACTTC. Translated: CASSQEAFGTRRGEQYF.

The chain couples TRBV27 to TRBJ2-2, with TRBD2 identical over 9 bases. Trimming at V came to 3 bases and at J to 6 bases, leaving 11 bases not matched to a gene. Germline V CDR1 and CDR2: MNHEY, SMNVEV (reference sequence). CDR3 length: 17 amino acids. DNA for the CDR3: TGTGCCAGCAGTTTCCCGGATAGCGGGAGTAGTCCCGGGGAGCTGTTTTTT. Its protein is CASSFPDSGSSPGELFF.

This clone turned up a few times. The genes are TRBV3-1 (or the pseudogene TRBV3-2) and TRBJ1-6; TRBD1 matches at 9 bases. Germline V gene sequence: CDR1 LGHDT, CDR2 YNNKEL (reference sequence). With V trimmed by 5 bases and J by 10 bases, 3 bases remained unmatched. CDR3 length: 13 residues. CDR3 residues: CASSDRGTSPLHF. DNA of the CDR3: TGTGCCAGCAGCGACAGGGGGACGTCACCCCTCCACTTT.

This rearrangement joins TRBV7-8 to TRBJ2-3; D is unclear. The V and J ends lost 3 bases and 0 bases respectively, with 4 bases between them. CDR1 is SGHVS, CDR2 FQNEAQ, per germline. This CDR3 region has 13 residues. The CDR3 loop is CASSFFSTDTQYF. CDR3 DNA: TGTGCCAGCAGCTTCTTTAGCACAGATACGCAGTATTTT. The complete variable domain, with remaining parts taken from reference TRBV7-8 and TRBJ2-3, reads GAGVSQSPRYKVAKRGQDVALRCDPISGHVSLFWYQQALGQGPEFLTYFQNEAQLDKSGLPSDRFFAERPEGSVSTLKIQRTQQEDSAVYLCASSFFSTDTQYFGPGTRLTVL.

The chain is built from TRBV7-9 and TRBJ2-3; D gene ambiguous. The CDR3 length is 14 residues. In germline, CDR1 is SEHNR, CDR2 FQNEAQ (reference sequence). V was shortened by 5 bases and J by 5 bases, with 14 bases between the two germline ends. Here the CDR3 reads CASSPRVVVDTQYF. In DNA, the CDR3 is TGTGCCAGCAGCCCGCGTGTCGTGGTAGATACGCAGTATTTT.

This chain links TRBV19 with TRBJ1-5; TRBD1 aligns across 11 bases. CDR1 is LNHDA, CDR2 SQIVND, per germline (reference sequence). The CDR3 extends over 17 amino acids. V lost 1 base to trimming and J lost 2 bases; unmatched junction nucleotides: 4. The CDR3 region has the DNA TGTGCCAGTAGTATAGGGGGGACAGGGGGTGGCAATCAGCCCCAGCATTTT. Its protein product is CASSIGGTGGGNQPQHF.

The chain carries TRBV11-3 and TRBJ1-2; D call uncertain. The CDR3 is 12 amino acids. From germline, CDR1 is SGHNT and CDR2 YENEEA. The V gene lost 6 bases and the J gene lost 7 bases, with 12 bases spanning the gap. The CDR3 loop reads CASSFAEGGYTF. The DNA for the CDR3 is TGTGCCAGCAGTTTCGCGGAAGGTGGCTACACCTTC.

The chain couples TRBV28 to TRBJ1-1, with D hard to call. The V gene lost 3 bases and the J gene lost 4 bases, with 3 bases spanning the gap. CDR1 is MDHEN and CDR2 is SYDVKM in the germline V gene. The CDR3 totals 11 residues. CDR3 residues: CASSFITEAFF. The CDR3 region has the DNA TGTGCCAGCAGTTTTATCACTGAAGCTTTCTTT.

The CDR3 loop is CASSQAGGGETQYF. CDR3 in DNA: TGTGCCAGCAGCCAAGCTGGCGGGGGAGAGACCCAGTACTTC. V and J are TRBV14 and TRBJ2-5; TRBD2 aligns across 7 bases. The CDR3 is made up of 14 amino acids. The V and J ends lost 1 base and 4 bases, in that order; junction bases with no gene match: 3. Germline V CDR1 and CDR2: SGHDN, FVKESK.